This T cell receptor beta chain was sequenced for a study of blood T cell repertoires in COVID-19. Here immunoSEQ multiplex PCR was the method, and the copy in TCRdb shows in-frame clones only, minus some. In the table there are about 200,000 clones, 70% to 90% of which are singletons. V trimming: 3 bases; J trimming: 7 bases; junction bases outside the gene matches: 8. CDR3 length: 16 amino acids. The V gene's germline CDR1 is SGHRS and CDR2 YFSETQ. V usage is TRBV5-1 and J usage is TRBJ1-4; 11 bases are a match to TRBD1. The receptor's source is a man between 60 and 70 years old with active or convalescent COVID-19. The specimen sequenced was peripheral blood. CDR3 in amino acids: CASSSFGQGAAEKLFF. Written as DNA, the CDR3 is TGCGCCAGCAGCTCCTTTGGACAGGGGGCGGCTGAAAAACTGTTTTTT.